What follows are 10 T cell receptor beta chains derived from one specimen sequenced in a study of blood T cell repertoires in COVID-19 (dated by TCRdb to about 2020). The library was obtained by the immunoSEQ multiplex PCR assay. In its TCRdb copy, this immuneACCESS table keeps in-frame sequences only and misses some clones. Where compared with another copy, unresolved V genes explain less than half of these, and the others have no known cause. In this sample the table shows approximately 300,000 clones, roughly 90% of which occur a single time. Around 2.5% of the sample comes from the top ten. Sequencing was performed on PBMCs or T cells enriched from blood (not recorded which). These receptors were taken from a man in his 60s who had recovered from COVID-19.

This sequence joins TRBV30 and TRBJ1-2; tentatively, D is TRBD1 (5 bases). The length of the CDR3 is 15 residues. With 5 bases removed from V and 8 bases from J, the gap between germline ends came to 24 bases. The germline V gene encodes CDR1 GTSNPN and CDR2 SVGIG (reference sequence). The CDR3 nucleotides are TGTGCCTGGGTCCGGGGGGACGCACCAATCCGGGGCTACACCTTC. As protein: CAWVRGDAPIRGYTF. The full variable domain, completed using reference TRBV30 and TRBJ1-2, is SQTIHQWPATLVQPVGSPLSLECTVEGTSNPNLYWYRQAAGRGLQLLFYSVGIGQISSEVPQNLSASRPQDRQFILSSKKLLLSDSGFYLCAWVRGDAPIRGYTFGSGTRLTVV.

This chain joins TRBV19 and TRBJ1-1; no definite D call. Per germline, CDR1 LNHDA and CDR2 SQIVND (reference sequence). There are 13 residues in the CDR3. Trimming took 4 bases from V and 6 from J, leaving 12 bases between them. This CDR3 reads CASSTPHEPEAFF. CDR3 nucleotides: TGTGCCAGTAGTACGCCACACGAACCTGAAGCTTTCTTT.

The chain joins TRBV30 to TRBJ1-5; D ambiguous. This CDR3 contains 13 residues. V dropped 6 bases and J dropped 4 bases, with 13 bases sitting between them. Germline CDR1 reads GTSNPN; CDR2 reads SVGIG (reference sequence). The CDR3 DNA sequence: TGTGCCTGTAGTCAGGCGTATAATCAGCCCCAGCATTTT. Translation: CACSQAYNQPQHF.

The chain employs TRBV5-6 and TRBJ2-3; the match to TRBD2 covers 10 bases. CDR1 and CDR2 (germline): SGHDT, YYEEEE. The CDR3 loop spans 15 amino acids. The V and J ends lost 4 bases and 2 bases, in that order; junction bases with no gene match: 4. CDR3 bases: TGTGCCAGCAGCAGCGGACTAGCGGACACAGATACGCAGTATTTT. Protein product: CASSSGLADTDTQYF.

This clone was counted a single time. The chain combines TRBV9 with TRBJ1-2, with 7 bases aligning to TRBD1. Trimming took 6 bases from V and 3 from J; bases not matched to a gene: 8. Germline assignment: CDR1 SGDLS and CDR2 YYNGEE. The CDR3 is 14 amino acids. The CDR3 nucleotides read TGTGCCAGCACCGATGGAGGGACAGACTATGGCTACACCTTC. Protein: CASTDGGTDYGYTF.

V and J are TRBV18 and TRBJ1-3, with 7 bases fitting TRBD1. This CDR3 has 17 residues. The V segment lost 5 bases and the J segment 0 bases; nucleotides outside the gene matches: 10. Germline V CDR1 and CDR2: KGHSH, LQKENI. CDR3 in DNA: TGTGCCAGCTCAGCCACCCCCGGGACAGCCTCTGGAAACACCATATATTTT. Translation: CASSATPGTASGNTIYF.

V usage is TRBV9 and J usage is TRBJ1-4; D is perhaps TRBD1 (5 bases). Trimming removed 3 bases at V and 3 bases at J, with 12 bases between. CDR3 length: 15 amino acids. Germline V gene data show CDR1 as SGDLS and CDR2 as YYNGEE. CDR3 nucleotide sequence: TGTGCCAGCAGCGCGACAGCGGGAGCTAATGAAAAACTGTTTTTT. Translated, it gives CASSATAGANEKLFF.

The V call is TRBV11-3, the J call TRBJ2-2; D is perhaps TRBD1 (5 bases). The CDR3 is made up of 17 amino acids. Germline lookup yields CDR1 SGHNT and CDR2 YENEEA. V was cut by 2 bases and J by 1 base, with 14 bases left in between. This CDR3 is CASSLTGWGGNTGELFF. The CDR3, as DNA: TGTGCCAGCAGCTTAACCGGTTGGGGCGGGAACACCGGGGAGCTGTTTTTT.

This chain joins TRBV5-1 and TRBJ1-3; D call uncertain. The V gene's germline CDR1 is SGHRS and CDR2 YFSETQ. This CDR3 spans 14 amino acids. V gave up 2 bases and J gave up 4 bases, with 10 bases separating them. The DNA for the CDR3 is TGCGCCAGCAGCTTTTCGTCCCCGGGAAACACCATATATTTT. Translation: CASSFSSPGNTIYF.

The chain employs TRBV2 and TRBJ1-1; possible D gene TRBD1, 5 bases. Germline V gene sequence: CDR1 SNHLY, CDR2 FYNNEI. V was clipped by 3 bases and J by 1 base, with 9 bases between them. This CDR3 comprises 14 residues. The CDR3 loop reads CASSDWGGNTEAFF. In nucleotides, the CDR3 is TGTGCCAGCAGTGATTGGGGCGGGAACACTGAAGCTTTCTTT.